This paragraph reports one TCR beta chain. Its antigen is currently unknown. The treatment is: 15 to 20 received Ad26.COV2.S at low or high dose, single or two shots; a few received placebo; per-sample allocation not given. Sampling was done on day 63 after the first vaccine or placebo injection. These data are taken from a study of Ad26.COV2.S vaccination and SARS-CoV-2 variants. Across the whole study: Dosing was one shot or two shots 56 days apart. Study-wide points: Comparability of non-spike TCR breadth was observed across vaccine and placebo recipients. Placebo recipients had lower spike-specific TCR breadth than vaccine recipients.

Trimming took off 3 bases at V and 9 bases at J, with 9 bases between the two ends. The V gene's germline CDR1 is LGHDT and CDR2 YNNKEL (reference sequence). The CDR3 is 12 amino acids. Repertoires were generated with immunoSEQ multiplex PCR, while TCRdb's copy carries only in-frame clones and drops some. The sample lists 430,000 or so clones; roughly 89% were seen once. This sequence joins TRBV3-1 (or the pseudogene TRBV3-2) and TRBJ2-1, with D perhaps TRBD2 (5 bases). Here the sequenced sample was peripheral blood, taken in a trial of Ad26.COV2.S vaccine versus placebo. The sequence was collected from a person aged 18-65 years who received the Ad26.COV2.S COVID-19 vaccine or a placebo. The CDR3 loop reads CASSHGEGEQFF. The CDR3 DNA reads TGTGCCAGCAGCCATGGCGAGGGTGAGCAGTTCTTC.